This T cell receptor (beta chain) was captured by sequencing in a study of blood T cell repertoires in COVID-19. Study-level background: Sites across the United States, Italy and Spain contributed samples from acute and convalescent COVID-19. Sample material is recorded as cDNA or gDNA derived from T cells, B-cell-depleted T cells, or PBMCs.

The authors' processing: Amplification with reference gene primers provided the estimates of nucleated cell counts. The data were produced by immunoSEQ multiplex PCR, yet TCRdb's version contains in-frame clones alone and is incomplete. For V, J and clone size, that table is used; D and trimming come from the DNA. Of about 250,000 clones listed, around 85% are singletons. Participants came from roughly 24 US areas, aged roughly 18 to 95 years. This CDR3 has 15 amino acids. Trimming removed 7 bases from V and 6 bases from J; junction bases left unmatched: 8. Germline V gene data show CDR1 as MNHEY and CDR2 as SVGAGI.

The sequence came from a woman aged 45-60 years with acute COVID-19. The material sequenced was PBMCs or T cells enriched from blood (not recorded which). The J gene is TRBJ2-3, the V gene TRBV6-5; 12 bases match TRBD2. In nucleotides, the CDR3 is TGTGCCAGCACTCCCCTAGCGGGGGGGGCTGATACGCAGTATTTT. Its protein product is CASTPLAGGADTQYF.